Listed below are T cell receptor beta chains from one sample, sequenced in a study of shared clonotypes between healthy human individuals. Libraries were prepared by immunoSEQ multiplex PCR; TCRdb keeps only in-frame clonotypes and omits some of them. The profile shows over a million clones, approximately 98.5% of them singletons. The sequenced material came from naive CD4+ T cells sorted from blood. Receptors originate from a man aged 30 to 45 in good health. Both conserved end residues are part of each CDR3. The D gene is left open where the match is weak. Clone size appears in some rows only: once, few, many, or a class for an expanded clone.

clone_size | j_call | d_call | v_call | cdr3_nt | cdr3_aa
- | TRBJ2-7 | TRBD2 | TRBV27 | TGTGCCAGCAGTTTAGCGGGAGTAACCTACGAGCAGTACTTC | CASSLAGVTYEQYF
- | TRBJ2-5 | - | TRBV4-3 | TGCGCCAGCAGCCAAGATTTGGGCAGGGGTACAGAGACCCAGTACTTC | CASSQDLGRGTETQYF
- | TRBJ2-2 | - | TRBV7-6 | TGTGCCAGCAGCTTAGCGGTCGGCGGCGGGGAGCTGTTTTTT | CASSLAVGGGELFF
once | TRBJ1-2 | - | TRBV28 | TGTGCCAGCAGCACCCAACAGGGATTCCTCTTC | CASSTQQGFLF
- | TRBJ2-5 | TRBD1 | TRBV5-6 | TGTGCCAGCAGCTTTTCCTCGACAGGGGGCCAAGAGACCCAGTACTTC | CASSFSSTGGQETQYF
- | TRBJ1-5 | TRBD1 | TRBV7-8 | TGTGCCAGCAGCTCGGGGACAGGTAGCAATCAGCCCCAGCATTTT | CASSSGTGSNQPQHF
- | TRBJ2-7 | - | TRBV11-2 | TGTGCCAGCAGCTTAGGCAGCTACGAGCAGTACTTC | CASSLGSYEQYF
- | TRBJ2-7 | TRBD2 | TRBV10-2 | TGCGCCAGCAGTGTATCTAGCGGGAGCTTGTACGAGCAGTACTTC | CASSVSSGSLYEQYF
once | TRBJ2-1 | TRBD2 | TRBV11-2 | TGTGCCAGCAGCCCCCCGGGACTAGCTTATCGGCTGTTCTTC | CASSPPGLAYRLFF
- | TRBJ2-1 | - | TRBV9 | TGTGCCAGCAGCGTAGGGGCAGTATGGACTCAAAATGAGCAGTTCTTC | CASSVGAVWTQNEQFF
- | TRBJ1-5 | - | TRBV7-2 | TGTGCCAGCAGCTTACTCGGGGGCAATCAGCCCCAGCATTTT | CASSLLGGNQPQHF
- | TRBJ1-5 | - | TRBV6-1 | TGTGCCAGCAGTGCCTCCTTAAGGTCTCAGCCCCAGCATTTT | CASSASLRSQPQHF
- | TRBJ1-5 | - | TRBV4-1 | TGCGCCAGCAGCCACCCGGTAGTTCTCAATCAGCCCCAGCATTTT | CASSHPVVLNQPQHF
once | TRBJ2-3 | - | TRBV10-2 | TGCGCCAGCAGGACCGGGACACGAACAGGAGATACGCAGTATTTT | CASRTGTRTGDTQYF
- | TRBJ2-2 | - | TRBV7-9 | TGTGCCAGCAGCTTATATCAGTCCGGGGAGCTGTTTTTT | CASSLYQSGELFF
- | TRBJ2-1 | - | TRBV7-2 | TGTGCCAGCAGCTCCGATAGCGGCTTCCACAATGAGCAGTTCTTC | CASSSDSGFHNEQFF
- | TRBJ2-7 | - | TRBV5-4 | TGTGCCAGCAGCAGGGTCGGGGCCTACGAGCAGTACTTC | CASSRVGAYEQYF
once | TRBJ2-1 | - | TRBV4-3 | TGCGCCAGCAGCCAAGACCACAGGGGCTTAGCGGTATACAATGAGCAGTTCTTC | CASSQDHRGLAVYNEQFF
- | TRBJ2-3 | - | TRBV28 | TGTGCCAGCAGGGGGTCGGGACTGCCCACAGATACGCAGTATTTT | CASRGSGLPTDTQYF
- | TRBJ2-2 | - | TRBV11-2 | TGTGCCAGCAGCTTAAACAGAGCTACCACCGGGGAGCTGTTTTTT | CASSLNRATTGELFF
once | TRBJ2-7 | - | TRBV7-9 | TGTGCCAGCAGCTTAGTGTACGGGGAGCAGTACTTC | CASSLVYGEQYF
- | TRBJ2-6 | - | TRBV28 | TGTGCCACCGGTGGGCACTCTGGGGCCAACGTCCTGACTTTC | CATGGHSGANVLTF
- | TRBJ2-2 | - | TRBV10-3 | TGTGCCACTAGGCCGGCCAGGAGCGACGGGGAGCTGTTTTTT | CATRPARSDGELFF
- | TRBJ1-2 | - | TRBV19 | TGTGCCAGTAGTATAGATCTAACGCCGGGTGGCTACACCTTC | CASSIDLTPGGYTF
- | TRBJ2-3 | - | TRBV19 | TGTGCCAGTAAGGGGGGTACAGATACGCAGTATTTT | CASKGGTDTQYF
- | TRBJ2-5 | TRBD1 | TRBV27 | TGTGCCAGCAGTGCCCTTCGAGGGACAGGGAAAGAGACCCAGTACTTC | CASSALRGTGKETQYF
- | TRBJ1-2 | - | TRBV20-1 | TGCAGTGCTACAGGACAAGGAAGTTACACCTTC | CSATGQGSYTF
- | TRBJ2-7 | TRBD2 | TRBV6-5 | TGTGCCAGCAGCACTTTATGGGGGGGGTCGGTCGAGCAGTACTTC | CASSTLWGGSVEQYF
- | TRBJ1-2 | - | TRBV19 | TGTGCCAGTAGTACTTTTTTCTATGGCTACACCTTC | CASSTFFYGYTF
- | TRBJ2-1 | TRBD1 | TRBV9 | TGTGCCAGCAGCGTCGGGACAGGGGGTTATAGCGGTGAGCAGTTCTTC | CASSVGTGGYSGEQFF